The next 17 T cell receptor beta chains were all read from a single sample in a study of PD-L1 blockade in urothelial cancer (dated by TCRdb to about 2017). Explained via the paper, the time point label denotes: pretreatment peripheral blood. To prepare the library, the immunoSEQ multiplex PCR assay was applied. TCRdb obtained this table from immuneACCESS and retained in-frame rearrangements with V and J assigned. These tables miss some clones; where compared with another copy, unresolved V genes account for less than half of the shortfall, and the remainder is unexplained. This sample holds 60,000 to 65,000 clones; 81% were observed only once. The top ten hold under 3.5% of the sample. Specimen: PBMCs, collected around atezolizumab (anti-PD-L1) treatment. All receptors derive from a man between 65 and 79 years old with urothelial cancer.

V usage is TRBV5-1 and J usage is TRBJ2-1, with D possibly matching TRBD2 (6 bases). CDR3 length: 15 residues. Per germline, CDR1 SGHRS and CDR2 YFSETQ. Trimming took off 6 bases at V and 7 bases at J, with 20 bases between the two ends. The CDR3 DNA sequence: TGCGCCAGCACCCTATTTCTCGGGAGCGGTAATGAGCAGTTCTTC. It is translated as CASTLFLGSGNEQFF. Together with reference TRBV5-1 and TRBJ2-1, the CDR3 gives the full variable domain: KAGVTQTPRYLIKTRGQQVTLSCSPISGHRSVSWYQQTPGQGLQFLFEYFSETQRNKGNFPGRFSGRQFSNSRSEMNVSTLELGDSALYLCASTLFLGSGNEQFFGPGTRLTVL.

This chain connects TRBV5-1 to TRBJ2-3, with TRBD2 identical over 13 bases. V lost 4 bases to trimming and J lost 2 bases; unmatched junction nucleotides: 7. CDR3 size: 17 residues. Germline lookup yields CDR1 SGHRS and CDR2 YFSETQ. Written as DNA, the CDR3 is TGCGCCAGCAGCCCACGACTAGCGGGAGGCACCACAGATACGCAGTATTTT. Encoded protein: CASSPRLAGGTTDTQYF.

The chain joins TRBV5-1 to TRBJ2-2; 8 nucleotides line up with TRBD2. CDR3 size: 18 residues. The germline V gene has CDR1 SGHRS and CDR2 YFSETQ. The J segment lost 5 bases and the V segment lost 0 bases, leaving 12 bases of the junction unmatched. Written as DNA, the CDR3 is TGCGCCAGCAGCTTGGAGGGTAGCGGGACACTCGGAACCGGGGAGCTGTTTTTT. This sequence encodes CASSLEGSGTLGTGELFF.

The V gene is TRBV5-6, the J gene TRBJ2-2, with 10 bases lining up with TRBD1. V lost 3 bases to trimming and J lost 5 bases; unmatched junction nucleotides: 10. Germline CDR1 SGHDT, CDR2 YYEEEE. This CDR3 region has 17 residues. In nucleotides, the CDR3 is TGTGCCAGCAGCTCAGAATTTAAGGGACAGGGGACCGGGGAGCTGTTTTTT. As protein: CASSSEFKGQGTGELFF.

The gene calls are TRBV2 and TRBJ1-4; 7 nucleotides line up with TRBD1. Germline assignment: CDR1 SNHLY and CDR2 FYNNEI. J was trimmed by 2 bases and V by 7 bases; bases with no gene match: 4. This CDR3 comprises 14 residues. The CDR3 region is CASILTGTNEKLFF. As DNA, the CDR3 is TGTGCCAGCATATTGACAGGGACTAATGAAAAACTGTTTTTT.

This chain joins TRBV6-1 and TRBJ2-3; TRBD2 aligns across 11 bases. The V gene end was trimmed by 8 bases and the J gene end by 6 bases; junction bases not matched to a gene: 7. Germline values: CDR1 MNHNS, CDR2 SASEGT. CDR3 length equals 14 residues. The CDR3 DNA reads TGTGCCAGCGGGACTAGCGGTTGGCAGGATACGCAGTATTTT. It codes for CASGTSGWQDTQYF.

The chain combines TRBV30 with TRBJ2-7; 7 nucleotides line up with TRBD2. The junction had 8 bases not matched to a gene; V was cut back by 0 bases and J by 6 bases. The CDR3 covers 14 residues. Germline V gene sequence: CDR1 GTSNPN, CDR2 SVGIG (reference sequence). The DNA for the CDR3 is TGTGCCTGGAGTGTGGGGGGGGATCTAGGCGAGCAGTACTTC. Protein: CAWSVGGDLGEQYF.

CDR3 loop: CASTTPGTGGAGYTF. The CDR3 DNA is TGTGCCAGCACCACCCCCGGAACAGGGGGCGCAGGCTACACCTTC. This chain links TRBV7-2 with TRBJ1-2; TRBD1 agrees at 9 bases. From germline, CDR1 is SGHTA and CDR2 FQGNSA. The CDR3 is 15 amino acids. The ends lost 7 bases at V and 8 bases at J; junction bases unmatched: 14.

The V call is TRBV28, the J call TRBJ1-5, with 8 bases identical to TRBD1. CDR3 length equals 15 residues. The V gene end was trimmed by 6 bases and the J gene end by 2 bases; junction bases not matched to a gene: 6. The germline CDR1 and CDR2 sequences are MDHEN and SYDVKM. The CDR3 nucleotides read TGTGCCAGCAGGCGAGACAGGGGCGGCAATCAGCCCCAGCATTTT. Translated: CASRRDRGGNQPQHF.

V usage is TRBV15 and J usage is TRBJ2-7; D not certain. This CDR3 has 13 residues. The V and J ends lost 0 bases and 6 bases respectively, with 9 bases between them. Germline loops: CDR1 LNHNV, CDR2 YYDKDF (reference sequence). The CDR3 bases are TGTGCCACCAGCAGAGATCGGGTGTCCGAGCAGTACTTC. This sequence encodes CATSRDRVSEQYF.

The V gene is TRBV11-3, the J gene TRBJ2-1; TRBD2 might be the D (6 bases). This CDR3 spans 15 amino acids. V lost 3 bases to trimming and J lost 3 bases, with 12 bases between them. In germline, CDR1 is SGHNT, CDR2 YENEEA. CDR3 protein: CASSFGLTNYNEQFF. As DNA, the CDR3 is TGTGCCAGCAGCTTTGGACTAACAAACTACAATGAGCAGTTCTTC.

V and J are TRBV29-1 and TRBJ2-7; 10 bases line up with TRBD1. Germline assignment: CDR1 SQVTM and CDR2 ANQGSEA. CDR3 length: 13 amino acids. V was pared by 1 base and J by 3 bases, with 0 bases of the junction left unmatched. CDR3 residues: CSVEGTGGYEQYF. The CDR3 region has the DNA TGCAGCGTTGAAGGGACAGGGGGCTACGAGCAGTACTTC.

This clone was detected only once. CDR3: CASSQAPSRTDTQYF. In nucleotides, the CDR3 is TGTGCCAGCTCACAAGCCCCCTCTCGCACAGATACGCAGTATTTT. The V gene is TRBV18, the J gene TRBJ2-3; D gene unclear. Trimming shortened V by 4 bases and J by 1 base, and 12 bases separated the two germline ends. Per the germline V gene, CDR1 is KGHSH and CDR2 is LQKENI. CDR3 size: 15 residues. The full variable domain, in which reference TRBV18 and TRBJ2-3 provide the parts outside the CDR3, is NAGVMQNPRHLVRRRGQEARLRCSPMKGHSHVYWYRQLPEEGLKFMVYLQKENIIDESGMPKERFSAEFPKEGPSILRIQQVVRGDSAAYFCASSQAPSRTDTQYFGPGTRLTVL.

This sequence joins TRBV7-9 and TRBJ2-3; 7 positions match TRBD1. From germline, CDR1 is SEHNR and CDR2 FQNEAQ (reference sequence). With V trimmed by 2 bases and J by 2 bases, 7 bases remained unmatched. This CDR3 has 16 amino acids. CDR3 in amino acids: CASSLKGARVTDTQYF. DNA for the CDR3: TGTGCCAGCAGCTTAAAGGGGGCTAGAGTCACAGATACGCAGTATTTT. The full variable domain, in which reference TRBV7-9 and TRBJ2-3 provide the parts outside the CDR3, is DTGVSQNPRHKITKRGQNVTFRCDPISEHNRLYWYRQTLGQGPEFLTYFQNEAQLEKSRLLSDRFSAERPKGSFSTLEIQRTEQGDSAMYLCASSLKGARVTDTQYFGPGTRLTVL.

This clone was picked up a small number of times. The chain carries TRBV19 and TRBJ2-7, with a tentative D call TRBD1 (5 bases). V dropped 3 bases and J dropped 7 bases, with 10 bases sitting between them. The CDR3 covers 12 residues. Looked up from germline, CDR1 is LNHDA and CDR2 is SQIVND (reference sequence). The CDR3 DNA reads TGTGCCAGTAGTATGAAGGGGCGGGAGCAGTACTTC. As protein: CASSMKGREQYF.

J is TRBJ1-2 and V is TRBV11-2; D remains unclear. The germline V and J ends were trimmed by 4 bases and 7 bases, with 10 bases remaining between them. The CDR3 has 12 amino acids. CDR1 SGHAT and CDR2 FQNNGV come from the germline V gene. Here the CDR3 DNA reads TGTGCCAGCAGCTCGTCCATCAGTGGCTACACCTTC. The encoded protein is CASSSSISGYTF.

V gene TRBV10-3 combines with J gene TRBJ1-3; D perhaps matches TRBD1 (6 bases). The germline V and J ends were trimmed by 5 bases and 4 bases, with 12 bases remaining between them. Germline assignment: CDR1 ENHRY and CDR2 SYGVKD. The CDR3 totals 14 residues. Here the CDR3 DNA reads TGTGCCATCAGTCCTGGACAGAGCGGAAACACCATATATTTT. Protein sequence: CAISPGQSGNTIYF.